This T cell receptor beta chain was sequenced during a study of blood T cell repertoires in COVID-19. Study context: From the United States, Italy and Spain came samples of acute and convalescent COVID-19. PBMCs, B-cell-depleted T cells, or T cells provided the cDNA or gDNA that made up the material.

In the source study's methods: Reference gene primer amplification in the assay estimated nucleated cell counts. The table came from immunoSEQ multiplex PCR; TCRdb's copy has only in-frame clones and leaves some out. Clone size and V and J calls were adopted from that table, with D and trimming inferred from the DNA. The repertoire includes about 100,000 clones, about 85% of them detected once, and 2% sits in the top ten. Losses at the gene ends were 8 bases for V and 7 bases for J; bases not matched to a gene: 9. Germline V lookup: CDR1 ENHRY, CDR2 SYGVKD. The CDR3 totals 13 residues. A few counts support this clone.

The receptor was isolated from a man aged 50-60 years with active COVID-19. The sequenced sample was peripheral blood. V and J are TRBV10-3 and TRBJ2-3; TRBD1 matches at 7 bases. The CDR3 spells CAIRTGDRNTQYF. The DNA for the CDR3 is TGTGCCATCCGAACAGGGGATCGGAATACGCAGTATTTT.